These 12 T cell receptor beta chains came from one sample sequenced in a study of blood T cell repertoires in COVID-19. The protocol was immunoSEQ multiplex PCR, while the TCRdb copy is restricted to in-frame clones and leaves out a portion. The repertoire consists of 99,000 or so clones, with about 89% occurring once and the leading ten covering approximately 5.1%. Sequenced: peripheral blood. These receptors originate from a human donor in a cohort sampled during active COVID-19.

V usage is TRBV28 and J usage is TRBJ1-2; 7 bases fit TRBD1. Trimming removed 5 bases from V and 8 bases from J; junction bases left unmatched: 5. This CDR3 contains 12 residues. Germline CDR1 and CDR2: MDHEN and SYDVKM. The CDR3 loop reads CASSQTGVGYTF. The CDR3 nucleotides are TGTGCCAGCAGTCAAACAGGGGTAGGCTACACCTTC.

The chain employs TRBV6-5 and TRBJ1-5, with unresolved D. Trimming left V 0 bases short and J 2 bases short, with 8 bases between. This CDR3 has 15 amino acids. In germline, CDR1 is MNHEY, CDR2 SVGAGI. CDR3 sequence (DNA): TGTGCCAGCAGTTACTCCGGTATTGGCAATCAGCCCCAGCATTTT. It codes for CASSYSGIGNQPQHF.

This chain links TRBV3-1 (or the pseudogene TRBV3-2) with TRBJ1-2; D remains ambiguous. Trimming cost V 0 bases and J 4 bases, with 9 bases left between them. Germline V CDR1 and CDR2: LGHDT, YNNKEL (reference sequence). The CDR3 sequence is 14 residues long. CDR3 protein: CASSQDGVFYGYTF. The CDR3 coding sequence is TGTGCCAGCAGCCAAGATGGAGTGTTCTATGGCTACACCTTC.

The chain has TRBV5-4 and TRBJ1-6; 7 bases agree with TRBD1. The CDR3 is 15 residues long. CDR1 is SGHNT and CDR2 is YYREEE in the germline V gene (reference sequence). J was trimmed by 5 bases and V by 4 bases; bases with no gene match: 6. The CDR3 DNA is TGTGCCAGCAGCCCGCCGGGACAGAATAATTCACCCCTCCACTTT. Protein product: CASSPPGQNNSPLHF.

V gene TRBV18 combines with J gene TRBJ1-1, with unresolved D. Germline CDR1 and CDR2: KGHSH and LQKENI. CDR3 length equals 14 residues. Deletions cut 5 bases from V and 1 base from J, with 11 bases between. CDR3 amino acids: CASSVGGQNTEAFF. CDR3 nucleotide sequence: TGTGCCAGCTCAGTCGGAGGCCAGAACACTGAAGCTTTCTTT.

The genes are TRBV9 and TRBJ1-1; 9 bases are a match to TRBD1. Germline CDR1 SGDLS, CDR2 YYNGEE. With 3 bases clipped from V and 0 bases from J, the junction kept 3 bases outside the gene matches. The CDR3 has 15 residues. The CDR3 DNA reads as TGTGCCAGCAGCGCGGGACAGGGTCTGAACACTGAAGCTTTCTTT. It specifies CASSAGQGLNTEAFF.

This clone appeared a single time. An end of the junction does not agree with germline; a read error may underlie this. This chain joins TRBV6-5 and TRBJ2-7, with 9 bases fitting TRBD2. The CDR3 consists of 15 residues. The germline V gene has CDR1 MNHEY and CDR2 SVGAGI. CDR3 nucleotide sequence: TGTGCCAGCACTGCAGGACCCGGGACTAGCCACGACCAGTACTTC. Protein: CASTAGPGTSHDQYF.

This rearrangement joins TRBV5-1 to TRBJ2-2; 7 bases are shared with TRBD2. The CDR3 has 15 residues. From germline, CDR1 is SGHRS and CDR2 YFSETQ. V gave up 6 bases and J gave up 8 bases; unmatched junction bases: 13. CDR3 in DNA: TGCGCCAGCACCCTGGGAGGGGATCTTTCGGGGGAGCTGTTTTTT. It codes for CASTLGGDLSGELFF.

This chain joins TRBV9 and TRBJ1-4, with 7 positions matching TRBD1. V trimming: 3 bases; J trimming: 0 bases; junction bases outside the gene matches: 11. Germline CDR1 is SGDLS and CDR2 is YYNGEE. CDR3 length: 18 residues. CDR3 amino acids: CASSAPSRGTATNEKLFF. CDR3 bases: TGTGCCAGCAGCGCACCCTCACGGGGGACAGCAACTAATGAAAAACTGTTTTTT.

The V and J genes are TRBV6-5 and TRBJ2-2; D is undetermined. The germline V gene has CDR1 MNHEY and CDR2 SVGAGI. This CDR3 is 14 amino acids long. Deletions cut 6 bases from V and 4 bases from J, with 12 bases between. CDR3 loop: CASSPRLGTGELFF. The CDR3 DNA reads as TGTGCCAGCAGCCCCAGGTTAGGCACCGGGGAGCTGTTTTTT.

The rearrangement joins TRBV9 to TRBJ2-3, with D hard to call. The V gene lost 0 bases and the J gene lost 1 base, with 9 bases spanning the gap. The V gene's germline CDR1 is SGDLS and CDR2 YYNGEE. CDR3 length: 15 residues. The CDR3 DNA is TGTGCCAGCAGCGTAGACGGCGGTCGCACAGATACGCAGTATTTT. This encodes CASSVDGGRTDTQYF.

The chain is built from TRBV20-1 and TRBJ1-2; no firm D call. The CDR3 extends over 14 amino acids. The V and J ends lost 3 bases and 0 bases respectively, with 11 bases between them. Germline CDR1 is DFQATT and CDR2 is SNEGSKA (reference sequence). CDR3 sequence: CSASNRGANYGYTF. The CDR3 DNA reads TGCAGTGCTAGTAATAGAGGAGCTAACTATGGCTACACCTTC.